The T cell receptor beta chain under discussion was sequenced for a study of T cell responses to AZD1222 COVID-19 vaccine. Repertoires were generated with immunoSEQ multiplex PCR, while TCRdb's copy carries only in-frame clones and drops some. The table has 120,000 to 150,000 clones, roughly 90% seen once; the top ten hold roughly 1.7%. The V segment lost 8 bases and the J segment 0 bases; nucleotides outside the gene matches: 5. CDR1 is SNHLY and CDR2 is FYNNEI in the germline V gene. The CDR3 has 15 residues. Broader study findings: Two AZD1222 administrations were followed by greater Spike-specific TCR breadth and depth. Across the whole spike, CD4 TCRs peaked at regions 160-218 and 743-854.

About this clone itself: Its specificity is unknown.

The sequence came from an adult who received the AZD1222 COVID-19 vaccine. The material was peripheral blood, obtained 28 days after the second AZD1222 dose. This sequence joins TRBV2 and TRBJ1-4, with 8 bases identical to TRBD1. The CDR3 here is CASGGQGTTNEKLFF. CDR3 DNA sequence: TGTGCCAGCGGAGGACAGGGAACAACTAATGAAAAACTGTTTTTT.